Following are 20 T cell receptor beta chains from one sample sequenced in a study of spatial heterogeneity in lung cancer. Findings of the study overall: Tracking of tumor mutation counts was seen in expanded intratumoral alpha and beta TCR counts.

Time point noted: sample taken at primary tumor resection. TCRdb re-derived calls from the 5' RACE reads in MiXCR, one entry per CDR3 protein. The top ten hold 9% to 9.5% of the sample, which has 2,000 to 2,500 distinct CDR3 sequences, around 20% seen once. Antigens for these TCRs are unknown. The source material was lung tumor tissue, sampled at surgery. These receptors were collected from a male donor with early-stage non-small cell lung cancer.

By its share, this clonotype is medium-sized. This chain links TRBV10-2 with TRBJ2-6; D call uncertain. The CDR3 loop spans 14 amino acids. Trimming removed 7 bases at V and 0 bases at J, with 7 bases between. Germline values: CDR1 WSHSY, CDR2 SAAADI. CDR3 loop: CASTWGSGANVLTF. The CDR3 coding sequence is TGCGCCAGCACCTGGGGCTCTGGGGCCAACGTCCTGACTTTC.

By proportion, this clonotype is large. The chain is built from TRBV7-9 and TRBJ2-7, with a weak D call TRBD1 (6 bases). This CDR3 contains 14 residues. Germline V gene lookup returns CDR1 SEHNR and CDR2 FQNEAQ (reference sequence). Trimming shortened V by 6 bases and J by 0 bases, and 12 bases separated the two germline ends. DNA of the CDR3: TGTGCCAGCAGTTGGGACATATTCTCCTACGAGCAGTACTTC. Amino acid sequence: CASSWDIFSYEQYF.

Sample share makes this clonotype medium-sized (0.01 to 0.1%). This sequence joins TRBV7-6 and TRBJ2-5, with D possibly TRBD2 on 6 matching bases. Deletions cut 4 bases from V and 4 bases from J, with 16 bases between. There are 15 residues in the CDR3. Per the germline V gene, CDR1 is SGHVS and CDR2 is FNYEAQ. The CDR3, as DNA: TGTGCCAGCAGCTCTAACACCGCGGGACCAGAGACCCAGTACTTC. Amino acids: CASSSNTAGPETQYF.

By share of the sample, this clonotype is medium-sized. The CDR3 sequence: CASSRGGANSPLHF. CDR3 nucleotides: TGTGCCAGCAGCAGGGGAGGTGCGAATTCACCCCTCCACTTT. The chain combines TRBV27 with TRBJ1-6; perhaps TRBD1 as D (6 bases). Germline V gives CDR1 MNHEY, CDR2 SMNVEV (reference sequence). The CDR3 loop spans 14 amino acids. V gave up 6 bases and J gave up 7 bases, with 13 bases separating them.

The chain recombines TRBV11-2 with TRBJ2-3, with 10 bases aligning to TRBD2. This CDR3 has 15 amino acids. V gave up 4 bases and J gave up 2 bases; unmatched junction bases: 3. Looked up from germline, CDR1 is SGHAT and CDR2 is FQNNGV. This CDR3 is CASSSSGSDTDTQYF. For the CDR3, the DNA is TGTGCCAGCAGCTCTAGCGGGAGTGACACAGATACGCAGTATTTT.

The chain combines TRBV7-9 with TRBJ1-3; 8 nucleotides agree with TRBD1. This CDR3 contains 14 residues. Germline values: CDR1 SEHNR, CDR2 FQNEAQ (reference sequence). V gave up 7 bases and J gave up 7 bases; unmatched junction bases: 9. The DNA for the CDR3 is TGTGCCAGCACCTCTGACAGGGGAGGGAACACCATATATTTT. Protein: CASTSDRGGNTIYF.

This clonotype is categorized as medium-sized (0.01 to 0.1%). J is TRBJ2-1 and V is TRBV5-4; no clear D. This CDR3 is 12 amino acids long. Germline V gene sequence: CDR1 SGHNT, CDR2 YYREEE (reference sequence). V was cut by 3 bases and J by 8 bases, with 9 bases left in between. The CDR3 protein is CASSYWLHEQFF. The CDR3 nucleotides read TGTGCCAGCAGCTACTGGCTCCATGAGCAGTTCTTC.

Relative to its sample, this clonotype is medium-sized. The chain has TRBV7-6 and TRBJ2-6, with D unresolved. V was trimmed by 0 bases and J by 0 bases, leaving 9 bases between them. The CDR3 has 17 residues. CDR1 and CDR2 from the germline V gene are SGHVS and FNYEAQ. The DNA for the CDR3 is TGTGCCAGCAGCTTAGCGCTCAGGAGCTCTGGGGCCAACGTCCTGACTTTC. Translation gives CASSLALRSSGANVLTF.

The chain's CDR3 is CASSLRGPQETQYF. The CDR3 nucleotides are TGTGCCAGCAGCTTAAGAGGGCCTCAAGAGACCCAGTACTTC. The rearrangement uses TRBV11-2 and TRBJ2-5; tentative D call: TRBD2 (5 bases). V lost 2 bases, J lost 2 bases, and 9 bases lay in between. CDR1 and CDR2 (germline): SGHAT, FQNNGV. The CDR3 is made up of 14 amino acids.

This clonotype is classed as medium-sized (0.01 to 0.1%). CDR3 DNA sequence: TGCAGCGGACGGAGCTCTGGAAACACCATATATTTT. Its translation is CSGRSSGNTIYF. The chain has TRBV29-1 and TRBJ1-3; D remains ambiguous. The V end was cut by 7 bases, the J end by 0 bases, with 7 bases between. The CDR3 spans 12 residues. Per germline, CDR1 SQVTM and CDR2 ANQGSEA.

This clonotype is deemed large. The rearrangement joins TRBV30 to TRBJ2-5; D may be TRBD1 (6 bases). Trimming took off 1 base at V and 9 bases at J, with 12 bases between the two ends. CDR3 length: 12 amino acids. Germline CDR1 and CDR2: GTSNPN and SVGIG (reference sequence). The CDR3 reads CAWSAVTGPQYF. For the CDR3, the DNA is TGTGCCTGGAGTGCCGTGACAGGACCCCAGTACTTC.

The chain couples TRBV6-2 or TRBV6-3 to TRBJ2-7; D gene uncertain. Germline CDR1 is MNHEY and CDR2 is SVGEGT. The CDR3 extends over 15 amino acids. The V end was cut by 5 bases, the J end by 5 bases, with 19 bases between. The CDR3 sequence is CASSNPDGVVDEQYF. CDR3 sequence (DNA): TGTGCCAGCAGTAACCCGGACGGAGTTGTCGACGAGCAGTACTTC.

The chain joins TRBV7-6 to TRBJ1-5; TRBD1 might be the D (5 bases). CDR1 is SGHVS, CDR2 FNYEAQ, per germline. V was clipped by 5 bases and J by 1 base, with 6 bases between them. This CDR3 is built from 13 residues. This CDR3 reads CASSRDSNQPQHF. The CDR3 DNA sequence: TGTGCCAGCAGCCGGGACAGCAATCAGCCCCAGCATTTT.

By share, this clonotype counts as medium-sized. CDR3 bases: TGTGCCAGCAGCCCAGGGACAGGGAGCTCCTACAATGAGCAGTTCTTC. Protein product: CASSPGTGSSYNEQFF. The chain recombines TRBV7-9 with TRBJ2-1; 9 bases map to TRBD1. The CDR3 totals 16 residues. J was trimmed by 0 bases and V by 5 bases; bases with no gene match: 5. CDR1 is SEHNR, CDR2 FQNEAQ, per germline (reference sequence). Full variable domain (remainder filled in from reference TRBV7-9 and TRBJ2-1): DTGVSQNPRHKITKRGQNVTFRCDPISEHNRLYWYRQTLGQGPEFLTYFQNEAQLEKSRLLSDRFSAERPKGSFSTLEIQRTEQGDSAMYLCASSPGTGSSYNEQFFGPGTRLTVL.

In its sample, this clonotype is medium-sized. This chain joins TRBV12-3 or TRBV12-4 and TRBJ2-5; no clear D. V was clipped by 5 bases and J by 9 bases, with 10 bases between them. The CDR3 totals 11 residues. The CDR3 reads CASSKLGSQYF. CDR3 sequence (DNA): TGTGCCAGCAGTAAGCTCGGGTCCCAGTACTTC.

This clonotype has just a few counts. This may come from a read error, since a much larger clone is one base off. The rearrangement uses TRBV29-1 and TRBJ2-5; the D gene is possibly TRBD1 (6 bases). In germline, CDR1 is SQVTM, CDR2 ANQGSEA. The CDR3 spans 10 residues. The CDR3 region is CGAEQGTQYF. CDR3 coding DNA: TGCGGCGCTGAACAGGGGACCCAGTACTTC. The complete variable domain, with remaining parts taken from reference TRBV29-1 and TRBJ2-5, reads SAVISQKPSRDICQRGTSLTIQCQVDSQVTMMFWYRQQPGQSLTLIATANQGSEATYESGFVIDKFPISRPNLTFSTLTVSNMSPEDSSIYLCGAEQGTQYFGPGTRLLVL.

This clonotype is large. This chain uses TRBV6-5 with TRBJ2-7; 7 bases align to TRBD1. The junction had 2 bases not matched to a gene; V was cut back by 0 bases and J by 3 bases. Germline CDR1 and CDR2: MNHEY and SVGAGI. This CDR3 comprises 14 residues. This CDR3 reads CASSYSGTDYEQYF. CDR3 DNA sequence: TGTGCCAGCAGTTACTCTGGGACAGACTACGAGCAGTACTTC.

By sample fraction, this clonotype is medium-sized. The chain uses TRBV4-1 and TRBJ1-4; perhaps TRBD1 as D (5 bases). The CDR3 runs 17 residues. From germline, CDR1 is MGHRA and CDR2 YSYEKL. Trimming stripped 0 bases from V and 8 bases from J, with 19 bases between. The CDR3 spells CASSQDSSTQGREKLFF. CDR3 nucleotide sequence: TGCGCCAGCAGCCAAGACTCTTCAACGCAGGGTCGGGAAAAACTGTTTTTT.

The chain links TRBV7-2 to TRBJ2-3; D possibly matches TRBD1 or TRBD2 (6 bases each). V was clipped by 4 bases and J by 0 bases, with 20 bases between them. CDR3 size: 18 residues. Germline values: CDR1 SGHTA, CDR2 FQGNSA. CDR3 nucleotides: TGTGCCAGCAGCTCCGGCCGGGGGCGGGGCTTTAGCACAGATACGCAGTATTTT. This encodes CASSSGRGRGFSTDTQYF.

By its share, this clonotype is medium-sized (0.01 to 0.1%). Sequence at one end of the junction differs from germline and may be a read error. V is TRBV6-6 and J is TRBJ1-5; 8 nucleotides align to TRBD1. Germline CDR1 MNHNY, CDR2 SVGAGI (reference sequence). The CDR3 has 15 amino acids. The chain's CDR3 is CASSYRGQGNQPQHF. DNA for the CDR3: TGTGCCAGCAGTTACCGCGGACAGGGCAACCAGCCCCAGCATTTT.